The clone carrying this TCR beta chain has just one count. V shed 3 bases and J shed 4 bases, with 14 bases lying between them. Germline CDR1 is KGHDR and CDR2 is SFDVKD. This CDR3 has 15 residues. The record originates from a study of blood T cell repertoires in COVID-19. On the study more broadly: The United States, Italy and Spain were the sources of the acute and convalescent COVID-19 samples. From T cells, B-cell-depleted T cells, or PBMCs came the material, which was cDNA or gDNA.

In the original analysis: Scientists estimated how many nucleated cells there were by amplifying reference gene primers. Only in-frame clones appear in the TCRdb table, and some are missing; sequencing was by immunoSEQ multiplex PCR. The DNA was the basis for D and trimming; V, J and clone size are from that table. The sample has about 120,000 clones; 70% to 75% are singletons. V is TRBV24-1 and J is TRBJ2-5; D possibly corresponds to TRBD2 (5 bases). The receptor comes from a man aged 55 to 70 with acute or convalescent COVID-19. Sequencing input: peripheral blood. The CDR3 DNA reads TGTGCCACCAGTGATACGGAGGCGGCCCGAGAGACCCAGTACTTC. Amino acids: CATSDTEAARETQYF.